This T cell receptor (beta chain) was recovered during a study of radiotherapy plus CTLA-4 blockade in lung cancer. As for the study in general: Disease control was present in under 35% of patients, and objective responses in approximately 18%.

Study outcomes and limitations: How blood T cell clones changed early, along with interferon-beta, reportedly forecast response best.

Worth noting for this clone: Its cognate antigen is unknown.

The assay was immunoSEQ multiplex PCR, and TCRdb's table has in-frame clones only and misses some. Of tens of thousands of clones listed, less than 80% are singletons. The V and J ends lost 5 bases and 5 bases respectively, with 18 bases between them. This CDR3 has 16 residues. CDR1 is SNHLY, CDR2 FYNNEI, per germline. The chain employs TRBV2 and TRBJ1-4; possible D gene TRBD1, 6 bases. The sequence derives from a human donor with non-small cell lung cancer that progressed on radiotherapy plus ipilimumab. Sequencing was performed on peripheral blood, taken from a patient treated with radiotherapy plus ipilimumab. CDR3 loop: CASSLETGTLNEKLFF. The CDR3 bases are TGTGCCAGCAGTTTAGAAACAGGGACCTTGAATGAAAAACTGTTTTTT. Full variable domain (outside the CDR3, taken from reference TRBV2 and TRBJ1-4): EPEVTQTPSHQVTQMGQEVILRCVPISNHLYFYWYRQILGQKVEFLVSFYNNEISEKSEIFDDQFSVERPDGSNFTLKIRSTKLEDSAMYFCASSLETGTLNEKLFFGSGTQLSVL.